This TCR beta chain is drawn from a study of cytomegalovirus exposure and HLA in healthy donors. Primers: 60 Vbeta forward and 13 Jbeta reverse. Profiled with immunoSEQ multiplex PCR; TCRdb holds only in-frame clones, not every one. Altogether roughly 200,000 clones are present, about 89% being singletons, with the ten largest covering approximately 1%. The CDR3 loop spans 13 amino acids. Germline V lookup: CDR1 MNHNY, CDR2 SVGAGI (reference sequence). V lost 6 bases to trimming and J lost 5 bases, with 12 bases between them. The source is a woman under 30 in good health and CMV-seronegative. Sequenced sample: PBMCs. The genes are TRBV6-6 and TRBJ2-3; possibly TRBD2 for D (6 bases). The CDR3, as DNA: TGTGCCAGCAGGCGACTAGTAGGAGATACGCAGTATTTT. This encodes CASRRLVGDTQYF.